The source of this TCR beta chain is a study of T cells expressing NK-cell markers. CDR3 length equals 15 residues. Germline CDR1 and CDR2: DFQATT and SNEGSKA (reference sequence). Using the 5' RACE reads, TCRdb records one entry per CDR3 protein without DNA. This sample carries about 160,000 distinct CDR3 sequences, with 20% to 25% going to the ten biggest clones. The chain uses TRBV20-1 and TRBJ2-5; the TRBD2 assignment by TCRdb is unverifiable without DNA. Material: blood T cells: a sorted CD56 or NKG2C T cell subset, CD4+ or CD8+ T cells, or bulk PBMC T cells (not recorded which). This TCR was sampled from a man aged 18-69 years in good health. The CDR3 sequence: CSARDPGGVEETQYF.